One sample yielded the 21 T cell receptor beta chains listed below, sequenced in a study of shared clonotypes between healthy human individuals. Naive CD8 cells comprised CD45RO-negative, CCR7-positively selected cells, excluding terminally differentiated effector memory CD45RA+ cells. Here immunoSEQ multiplex PCR was the method, and the copy in TCRdb shows in-frame clones only, minus some. The sample contains around 1.9 million clones, 93% of which appear only once. Sample: naive CD8+ T cells from PBMCs. These receptors originate from a man aged 18 to 30 in good health. Some clones in this sample may be carry-over from other donors' samples.

The J gene is TRBJ1-1, the V gene TRBV29-1, with 8 bases fitting TRBD1. The CDR3 loop spans 11 amino acids. CDR1 is SQVTM, CDR2 ANQGSEA, per germline. The ends lost 5 bases at V and 13 bases at J; junction bases unmatched: 9. Here the CDR3 reads CSVFIGQGVFF. The DNA for the CDR3 is TGCAGCGTTTTTATCGGACAGGGAGTTTTCTTT.

The rearrangement uses TRBV7-9 and TRBJ2-7; 12 bases are shared with TRBD2. Germline assignment: CDR1 SEHNR and CDR2 FQNEAQ (reference sequence). This CDR3 comprises 17 residues. V shed 1 base and J 1 base; nucleotides not matched to a gene: 5. CDR3: CASSLDHGTSGSYEQYF. Here the CDR3 DNA reads TGTGCCAGCAGCTTAGACCATGGGACTAGCGGGTCCTACGAGCAGTACTTC.

V and J are TRBV7-2 and TRBJ2-7; D unclear. Germline V CDR1 and CDR2: SGHTA, FQGNSA. This CDR3 region has 14 residues. Trimming removed 0 bases from V and 0 bases from J, with 6 bases in between. The DNA for the CDR3 is TGTGCCAGCAGCTTAGCGCCGGCCTCCTACGAGCAGTACTTC. It encodes CASSLAPASYEQYF.

J is TRBJ2-7 and V is TRBV10-3; 8 bases line up with TRBD1. CDR1 ENHRY and CDR2 SYGVKD come from the germline V gene. V trimming: 4 bases; J trimming: 1 base; junction bases outside the gene matches: 6. CDR3 length: 15 residues. This CDR3 is CAISGQGAWSYEQYF. The CDR3 region has the DNA TGTGCCATCAGTGGTCAGGGGGCTTGGTCCTACGAGCAGTACTTC.

This clone turned up a few times. The chain's CDR3 is CASSPKGTAYQPQHF. In DNA, the CDR3 is TGTGCCAGTAGTCCAAAAGGGACGGCCTATCAGCCCCAGCATTTT. The chain couples TRBV19 to TRBJ1-5, with a possible D match to TRBD1 (5 bases). Germline values: CDR1 LNHDA, CDR2 SQIVND (reference sequence). The CDR3 contains 15 residues. Trimming shortened V by 5 bases and J by 5 bases, and 16 bases separated the two germline ends.

The chain links TRBV14 to TRBJ2-5; D ambiguous. The germline V gene encodes CDR1 SGHDN and CDR2 FVKESK. The V end was cut by 3 bases, the J end by 6 bases, with 8 bases between. This CDR3 region has 12 residues. The CDR3 here is CASSQELKTQYF. The CDR3 DNA is TGTGCCAGCAGCCAGGAATTAAAGACCCAGTACTTC.

The rearrangement joins TRBV19 to TRBJ2-7, with unresolved D. This CDR3 contains 14 residues. V lost 0 bases and J 4 bases, leaving 10 bases between the germline ends. Germline V gene lookup returns CDR1 LNHDA and CDR2 SQIVND (reference sequence). In DNA form, the CDR3 reads TGTGCCAGTAGTATAGATGGGGAAGCGTACGAGCAGTACTTC. Encoded protein: CASSIDGEAYEQYF.

The chain has TRBV7-9 and TRBJ2-7; 7 nucleotides align to TRBD1. Germline V gene data show CDR1 as SEHNR and CDR2 as FQNEAQ (reference sequence). CDR3 length equals 13 residues. Losses at the gene ends were 5 bases for V and 3 bases for J; bases not matched to a gene: 4. CDR3 amino acids: CASSRDSFYEQYF. For the CDR3, the DNA is TGTGCCAGCAGCCGGGACAGTTTCTACGAGCAGTACTTC. Drawing the rest from reference TRBV7-9 and TRBJ2-7, the complete variable domain is DTGVSQNPRHKITKRGQNVTFRCDPISEHNRLYWYRQTLGQGPEFLTYFQNEAQLEKSRLLSDRFSAERPKGSFSTLEIQRTEQGDSAMYLCASSRDSFYEQYFGPGTRLTVT.

The chain joins TRBV10-3 to TRBJ2-3, with 7 bases lining up with TRBD2. Trimming at V came to 0 bases and at J to 4 bases, leaving 10 bases not matched to a gene. The CDR3 consists of 17 residues. Germline V gives CDR1 ENHRY, CDR2 SYGVKD. The CDR3: CAISESIREAGADTQYF. The DNA for the CDR3 is TGTGCCATCAGTGAGTCTATCCGGGAGGCCGGCGCAGATACGCAGTATTTT.

This rearrangement joins TRBV10-2 to TRBJ1-2; tentatively, D is TRBD1 (5 bases). The CDR3 is 17 residues long. V lost 5 bases, J lost 3 bases, and 22 bases lay in between. Germline CDR1 and CDR2: WSHSY and SAAADI. The CDR3 protein is CASSQGPMDTIDYGYTF. The CDR3 DNA follows: TGCGCCAGCAGTCAAGGGCCCATGGACACGATCGACTATGGCTACACCTTC.

The chain carries TRBV6-6 and TRBJ2-3; 7 bases align to TRBD2. V was clipped by 6 bases and J by 3 bases; unmatched bases: 12. The CDR3 is 16 residues long. Germline CDR1 is MNHNY and CDR2 is SVGAGI (reference sequence). The CDR3 DNA reads as TGTGCCAGCAGAGGCAGCGGCGGGAGCGAGACAGATACGCAGTATTTT. Translated: CASRGSGGSETDTQYF.

The gene calls are TRBV7-9 and TRBJ2-2; 12 bases align to TRBD2. The CDR3 is 16 amino acids. CDR1 is SEHNR, CDR2 FQNEAQ, per germline (reference sequence). Trimming cost V 6 bases and J 5 bases; bases outside gene matches: 7. This chain's CDR3 is CASRNLAGGATGELFF. The CDR3, as DNA: TGTGCCAGCAGAAATCTAGCGGGAGGGGCGACCGGGGAGCTGTTTTTT. Drawing the rest from reference TRBV7-9 and TRBJ2-2, the complete variable domain is DTGVSQNPRHKITKRGQNVTFRCDPISEHNRLYWYRQTLGQGPEFLTYFQNEAQLEKSRLLSDRFSAERPKGSFSTLEIQRTEQGDSAMYLCASRNLAGGATGELFFGEGSRLTVL.

This chain links TRBV4-3 with TRBJ2-1; 7 nucleotides agree with TRBD2. This CDR3 contains 13 residues. Germline V gene data show CDR1 as LGHNA and CDR2 as YSLEER. V shed 5 bases and J 7 bases; nucleotides not matched to a gene: 5. In DNA, the CDR3 is TGCGCCAGCAGCGAATATAGCGGGAATGAGCAGTTCTTC. It codes for CASSEYSGNEQFF.

V usage is TRBV7-2 and J usage is TRBJ2-7; D might be TRBD1 (5 bases). Germline V gives CDR1 SGHTA, CDR2 FQGNSA. This CDR3 spans 12 amino acids. The V end was cut by 5 bases, the J end by 3 bases, with 8 bases between. In nucleotides, the CDR3 is TGTGCCAGCAGCATCAGGGACTACGAGCAGTACTTC. It yields the protein CASSIRDYEQYF.

The chain recombines TRBV4-1 with TRBJ2-7; 8 bases map to TRBD2. Germline CDR1 MGHRA, CDR2 YSYEKL. Trimming took 0 bases from V and 2 from J; bases not matched to a gene: 3. The CDR3 totals 15 residues. CDR3 in DNA: TGCGCCAGCAGCCAAGATCTGGGACTAGCCTACGAGCAGTACTTC. It translates to CASSQDLGLAYEQYF.

The rearrangement links TRBV5-1 to TRBJ2-7; D may correspond to TRBD1 or TRBD2 (5 bases each). Per the germline V gene, CDR1 is SGHRS and CDR2 is YFSETQ. Trimming removed 4 bases from V and 3 bases from J, with 14 bases in between. The CDR3 runs 14 residues. This CDR3 is CASSPGRAFYEQYF. CDR3 DNA: TGCGCCAGCAGCCCGGGACGGGCCTTCTACGAGCAGTACTTC.

The CDR3 DNA follows: TGTGCCAGCAGCTTAGCCCAGGGGATGTTCACTGAAGCTTTCTTT. It codes for CASSLAQGMFTEAFF. The chain combines TRBV7-9 with TRBJ1-1, with D possibly TRBD1 on 6 matching bases. The CDR3 totals 15 residues. The germline V gene has CDR1 SEHNR and CDR2 FQNEAQ (reference sequence). Trimming took off 0 bases at V and 4 bases at J, with 12 bases between the two ends.

With respect to this clone: Other DNA sequences from this sample encode an identical CDR3 as well. This rearrangement joins TRBV4-1 to TRBJ1-1; D unclear. Germline CDR1 and CDR2: MGHRA and YSYEKL. This CDR3 comprises 13 residues. The V and J ends lost 1 base and 1 base respectively, with 4 bases between them. The CDR3 protein is CASSQVRNTEAFF. The CDR3 coding sequence is TGCGCCAGCAGCCAAGTCAGGAACACTGAAGCTTTCTTT.

The gene calls are TRBV18 and TRBJ2-1; 9 bases map to TRBD1. Trimming took 3 bases from V and 4 from J; bases not matched to a gene: 7. CDR1 and CDR2 (germline): KGHSH, LQKENI. The CDR3 runs 16 residues. The CDR3 DNA reads TGTGCCAGCTCACCGGGGGAGGGACAGGGATACAATGAGCAGTTCTTC. Amino acids: CASSPGEGQGYNEQFF.

With regard to this clone: Other DNA sequences in the same sample also yield this CDR3. The chain links TRBV9 to TRBJ2-5; D perhaps matches TRBD1 (6 bases). V was cut by 3 bases and J by 3 bases, with 9 bases left in between. Germline V gives CDR1 SGDLS, CDR2 YYNGEE. This CDR3 is 13 amino acids long. This CDR3 is CASSARQEETQYF. CDR3 DNA sequence: TGTGCCAGCAGCGCAAGACAGGAAGAGACCCAGTACTTC.

Details on this clone: The sample holds other DNA sequences that translate to the same CDR3. CDR3 residues: CASSERDRVYEQYF. CDR3 coding DNA: TGTGCCAGCAGTGAAAGGGACAGGGTCTACGAGCAGTACTTC. The chain is built from TRBV2 and TRBJ2-7; 9 nucleotides agree with TRBD1. V was clipped by 2 bases and J by 3 bases; unmatched bases: 2. The CDR3 consists of 14 residues. CDR1 SNHLY and CDR2 FYNNEI come from the germline V gene.